This is a list of T cell receptor beta chains from one sample in a study of Ad26.COV2.S vaccination and SARS-CoV-2 variants. Here immunoSEQ multiplex PCR was the method, and the copy in TCRdb shows in-frame clones only, minus some. Here the sample spans about 370,000 clones, around 91% being singletons. Sequences were derived from peripheral blood, sampled in a trial of Ad26.COV2.S vaccine versus placebo. Receptors originate from a person between 18 and 65 years old who received the Ad26.COV2.S COVID-19 vaccine or a placebo. The CDR3 runs from the conserved cysteine through the conserved F or W. D genes are given only for firm matches. The size entry is marked missing in some rows and otherwise reads once, few, many or a size class.

d_call clone_size j_call v_call cdr3_aa cdr3_nt
. . TRBJ2-2 TRBV5-1 CASSLASGHGGELFF TGCGCCAGCAGCTTGGCTTCGGGACACGGCGGGGAGCTGTTTTTT
. . TRBJ2-2 TRBV27 CASSYGTTNTGELFF TGTGCCAGCAGTTACGGGACAACGAACACCGGGGAGCTGTTTTTT
. once TRBJ1-5 TRBV12-3/TRBV12-4 CASSPDVGQPQHF TGTGCCAGCAGTCCCGACGTTGGTCAGCCCCAGCATTTT
. . TRBJ1-1 TRBV2 CASAGHRNTEAFF TGTGCCAGCGCGGGACACCGAAACACTGAAGCTTTCTTT
. once TRBJ1-5 TRBV20-1 CSASAGRNQPQHF TGCAGTGCTAGTGCAGGGAGGAATCAGCCCCAGCATTTT
TRBD2 . TRBJ2-7 TRBV7-8 CASRPRTSGGEQYF TGTGCCAGCAGACCTAGGACTAGCGGGGGCGAGCAGTACTTC
. . TRBJ2-3 TRBV28 CASSFVERKLAGDTQYF TGTGCCAGCAGTTTTGTTGAGCGGAAATTGGCCGGCGATACGCAGTATTTT
. . TRBJ2-1 TRBV9 CASSVGSSRNEQFF TGTGCCAGCAGCGTAGGGTCTAGCCGAAATGAGCAGTTCTTC
. . TRBJ1-1 TRBV5-4 CASSFGHTMNTEAFF TGTGCCAGCAGCTTCGGACATACCATGAACACTGAAGCTTTCTTT
. . TRBJ1-1 TRBV3-1/TRBV3-2 CASSPGFNTEAFF TGTGCCAGCAGCCCTGGGTTCAACACTGAAGCTTTCTTT
TRBD1 . TRBJ2-2 TRBV5-8 CASRPQGIHTGELFF TGTGCCAGCAGACCACAGGGGATTCACACCGGGGAGCTGTTTTTT
TRBD1 . TRBJ2-4 TRBV15 CATSREAGTGVFF TGTGCCACCAGCAGAGAAGCCGGGACAGGGGTATTCTTC
. . TRBJ1-2 TRBV28 CASSPSYGYTF TGTGCCAGCAGCCCGAGCTATGGCTACACCTTC
. many TRBJ2-2 TRBV9 CASSVVLGGELFF TGTGCCAGCAGCGTAGTCCTAGGAGGGGAGCTGTTTTTT
. few TRBJ2-7 TRBV19 CASTMTRGSEQYF TGTGCCAGTACCATGACCCGGGGCTCCGAGCAGTACTTC
. . TRBJ2-1 TRBV7-2 CASSLVGGSYNEQFF TGTGCCAGCAGCTTAGTAGGGGGCTCCTACAATGAGCAGTTCTTC
. . TRBJ2-7 TRBV28 CASSLPPTGAEQYF TGTGCCAGCAGTTTACCGCCCACGGGGGCCGAGCAGTACTTC
. . TRBJ1-2 TRBV12-3/TRBV12-4 CASNPTGSYGYTF TGTGCCAGCAATCCCACAGGCAGCTATGGCTACACCTTC
TRBD2 . TRBJ2-2 TRBV7-3 CASSLMGLASAGELFF TGTGCCAGCAGCTTAATGGGACTAGCGTCCGCCGGGGAGCTGTTTTTT
TRBD2 . TRBJ2-1 TRBV19 CASSATSGSRSYNEQFF TGTGCCAGTAGTGCCACTAGCGGGAGTAGGTCCTACAATGAGCAGTTCTTC
. . TRBJ2-2 TRBV6-2/TRBV6-3 CASSYSIKTTGELFF TGTGCCAGCAGTTACTCGATTAAGACTACCGGGGAGCTGTTTTTT
TRBD1 once TRBJ2-1 TRBV6-6 CASSPLGPGTGGLHNEQFF TGTGCCAGCAGTCCCCTTGGCCCCGGGACAGGGGGACTCCACAATGAGCAGTTCTTC
TRBD1 . TRBJ1-5 TRBV11-2 CASSLGGDSYQPQHF TGTGCCAGCAGCTTAGGGGGGGACAGCTATCAGCCCCAGCATTTT
TRBD1 . TRBJ1-2 TRBV27 CASRPGQGLYGYTF TGTGCCAGCAGACCGGGACAGGGTCTATATGGCTACACCTTC
. . TRBJ1-1 TRBV3-1/TRBV3-2 CASSATAMNTEAFF TGTGCCAGCAGCGCGACAGCGATGAACACTGAAGCTTTCTTT
. . TRBJ2-7 TRBV10-2 CASRTLSYEQYF TGCGCCAGCAGGACTTTAAGCTACGAGCAGTACTTC
TRBD1 few TRBJ1-3 TRBV27 CASRATGGSGNTIYF TGTGCCAGCAGGGCCACAGGGGGCTCCGGAAACACCATATATTTT
. . TRBJ2-2 TRBV7-2 CASSLGESTGELFF TGTGCCAGCAGCTTAGGTGAAAGCACCGGGGAGCTGTTTTTT
TRBD2 . TRBJ2-3 TRBV11-2 CASNTRGLDADTQYF TGTGCCAGCAACACTAGAGGACTAGACGCAGATACGCAGTATTTT
. . TRBJ2-5 TRBV30 CAWSNRETQYF TGTGCCTGGAGTAACCGGGAGACCCAGTACTTC
. . TRBJ2-4 TRBV30 CAWSPSGNIQYF TGTGCCTGGAGTCCCTCCGGAAACATTCAGTACTTC
. . TRBJ2-7 TRBV5-1 CASSRGWTGEYEQYF TGCGCCAGCAGTCGGGGGTGGACAGGAGAGTACGAGCAGTACTTC
. . TRBJ2-7 TRBV20-1 CSGLGTDEQYF TGCAGTGGCCTAGGAACGGACGAGCAGTACTTC
TRBD1 . TRBJ2-7 TRBV9 CASSVQGAGDEQYF TGTGCCAGCAGCGTACAGGGGGCTGGGGACGAGCAGTACTTC
. . TRBJ2-7 TRBV10-3 CAISPTSSYEQYF TGTGCCATCTCCCCTACCAGCTCCTACGAGCAGTACTTC
TRBD1 . TRBJ2-5 TRBV4-2 CASSRGQAQETQYF TGTGCCAGCAGCCGAGGACAGGCCCAAGAGACCCAGTACTTC
. . TRBJ2-4 TRBV28 CASSLNIQYF TGTGCCAGCAGCTTAAACATTCAGTACTTC
. . TRBJ1-5 TRBV7-9 CASSQSGGDQPQHF TGTGCCAGCAGCCAGAGCGGGGGAGATCAGCCCCAGCATTTT
. few TRBJ2-2 TRBV7-9 CASTLPGDTGELFF TGTGCCAGCACCCTTCCCGGGGACACCGGGGAGCTGTTTTTT
TRBD1 . TRBJ1-2 TRBV27 CASRPTTGDGYTF TGTGCCAGCAGACCTACTACAGGGGATGGCTACACCTTC
TRBD1 . TRBJ1-2 TRBV6-6 CASRQTGGNYGYTF TGTGCCAGCAGACAGACAGGGGGTAACTATGGCTACACCTTC
. . TRBJ1-2 TRBV28 CASSPGDNAFYGYTF TGTGCCAGCAGTCCTGGGGACAACGCCTTCTATGGCTACACCTTC
. . TRBJ1-2 TRBV28 CASGRGNYGYTF TGTGCCAGCGGCAGGGGTAACTATGGCTACACCTTC
TRBD2 . TRBJ2-2 TRBV3-1/TRBV3-2 CASSQEGAGATGELFF TGTGCCAGCAGCCAAGAAGGGGCGGGAGCCACCGGGGAGCTGTTTTTT
TRBD1 . TRBJ2-3 TRBV18 CASSSRQGNTDTQYF TGTGCCAGCTCAAGTCGACAGGGAAACACAGATACGCAGTATTTT
. . TRBJ2-7 TRBV27 CASSPTTPTYEQYF TGTGCCAGCAGTCCTACGACTCCTACCTACGAGCAGTACTTC
TRBD2 . TRBJ2-2 TRBV27 CASSLAGVRTGELFF TGTGCCAGCAGTTTAGCGGGAGTAAGAACCGGGGAGCTGTTTTTT
TRBD2 . TRBJ2-7 TRBV7-6 CASSLGLAGVSYEQYF TGTGCCAGCAGTTTAGGACTAGCGGGGGTCTCCTACGAGCAGTACTTC
TRBD1 . TRBJ1-1 TRBV7-8 CASRPTGQVHTEAFF TGTGCCAGCAGACCAACGGGACAGGTGCACACTGAAGCTTTCTTT
. . TRBJ2-7 TRBV9 CASSVGDALSSYEQYF TGTGCCAGCAGCGTAGGCGACGCATTGAGCTCCTACGAGCAGTACTTC
TRBD1 . TRBJ1-5 TRBV7-8 CASSIGQGGQPQHF TGTGCCAGCAGCATTGGACAGGGAGGTCAGCCCCAGCATTTT
. . TRBJ2-7 TRBV24-1 CATSERGGTYEQYF TGTGCCACCAGTGAGAGGGGAGGCACCTACGAGCAGTACTTC
. . TRBJ2-1 TRBV7-9 CASRPLEGEQFF TGTGCCAGCAGGCCCCTGGAGGGAGAGCAGTTCTTC
TRBD2 . TRBJ2-5 TRBV11-3 CASSPGLAGGETQYF TGTGCCAGCAGCCCCGGACTAGCGGGAGGTGAGACCCAGTACTTC
. once TRBJ1-2 TRBV9 CASSVGGYGYTF TGTGCCAGCAGCGTAGGGGGCTATGGCTACACCTTC
. . TRBJ2-7 TRBV6-1 CASSEMIGGEYEQYF TGTGCCAGCAGTGAAATGATCGGGGGCGAGTACGAGCAGTACTTC
TRBD1 . TRBJ2-7 TRBV27 CASSLRQGFGEQYF TGTGCCAGCAGTTTGAGACAGGGGTTCGGCGAGCAGTACTTC
. . TRBJ1-1 TRBV28 CASSFSGYVNTEAFF TGTGCCAGCAGTTTTAGTGGATATGTGAACACTGAAGCTTTCTTT